A selection of T cell receptor beta chains follows, all from one sample in a study of CD8+ T cells in alopecia areata. Assay: immunoSEQ multiplex PCR; the TCRdb copy retains only in-frame clones and omits some. This table has approximately 180,000 clones, more than 55% appearing once. The specimen was CD4+ T cells sorted from blood, collected at roughly week 49, from a patient treated with tofacitinib. The receptors were sampled from a human donor with alopecia areata. Both conserved end residues are part of each CDR3. D genes are given only for firm matches. For some rows the clone size is stated as once, few or many, or as a class when expanded; others skip it.

.,TRBJ1-1,TRBV29-1,TRBD1,14,TGCAGCGTTGACTCTGGACAGGTGAACACTGAAGCTTTCTTT,CSVDSGQVNTEAFF
few,TRBJ2-2,TRBV29-1,.,15,TGCAGCGTTTCCGACTCAACCCGGAACACCGGGGAGCTGTTTTTT,CSVSDSTRNTGELFF
.,TRBJ2-1,TRBV30,.,12,TGTGCCTGGGGCTTTGGGGGCAATGAGCAGTTCTTC,CAWGFGGNEQFF
.,TRBJ1-4,TRBV4-3,.,15,TGCGCCAGCAGCCAAGAATTGGGAGGCTACGAAAAACTGTTTTTT,CASSQELGGYEKLFF
.,TRBJ2-2,TRBV7-3,.,16,TGTGCCAGCAGCTTAACGGGGACCCCGAACACCGGGGAGCTGTTTTTT,CASSLTGTPNTGELFF
many,TRBJ1-1,TRBV7-9,.,13,TGTGCCAGCAGCTTAGGACAGAACCCTGAAGCTTTCTTT,CASSLGQNPEAFF
.,TRBJ2-1,TRBV30,.,14,TGTGCCTGGAGAAGCACCTTCTCCTACAATGAGCAGTTCTTC,CAWRSTFSYNEQFF
few,TRBJ2-3,TRBV7-7,.,14,TGTGCCAGCAGCTTATCGAGCAGGGGCGGAACGCAGTATTTT,CASSLSSRGGTQYF
once,TRBJ2-1,TRBV9,TRBD2,16,TGTGCCAGCAGCTTCCTAGCGGGCAGCTCCTACAATGAGCAGTTCTTC,CASSFLAGSSYNEQFF
.,TRBJ1-4,TRBV27,.,15,TGTGCCAGCTCGGGGCGGGTGGCAGGACCTGAAAAACTGTTTTTT,CASSGRVAGPEKLFF
.,TRBJ2-6,TRBV30,.,16,TGTGCCTGGGCCGGGCAGGCTTCCTCTGGGGCCAACGTCCTGACTTTC,CAWAGQASSGANVLTF
.,TRBJ2-7,TRBV11-2,TRBD1,13,TGTGCCAGCAGCAACAGGGGGCCCTACGAGCAGTACTTC,CASSNRGPYEQYF
.,TRBJ1-1,TRBV12-5,.,12,TGTGCTAGTGCCATGACGTACACTGAAGCTTTCTTT,CASAMTYTEAFF
.,TRBJ2-1,TRBV29-1,TRBD1,13,TGCAGCGTTGGATTACTGAACAGGGGTGAGCAGTTCTTC,CSVGLLNRGEQFF
.,TRBJ2-7,TRBV30,.,10,TGTGCCTGGAGGCACGCGGAGCAGTACTTC,CAWRHAEQYF
.,TRBJ2-1,TRBV30,.,14,TGTGCCTGGAATCATGGGTTTAGCTACAATGAGCAGTTCTTC,CAWNHGFSYNEQFF
.,TRBJ1-5,TRBV4-1,.,14,TGCGCCAGCAGCCAAGATTTAAAAGGACAGCCCCAGCATTTT,CASSQDLKGQPQHF
.,TRBJ2-4,TRBV5-6,TRBD2,15,TGTGCCAGCAGCATGCCCGGGACTAGATTCGGCATTCAGTACTTC,CASSMPGTRFGIQYF
few,TRBJ1-2,TRBV29-1,.,11,TGCAGCGTTATACAGGGTACTGGCTACACCTTC,CSVIQGTGYTF
.,TRBJ2-7,TRBV2,.,16,TGTGCCAGCAGCGAACCCCTATGGGTGAGCTCCTACGAGCAGTACTTC,CASSEPLWVSSYEQYF
.,TRBJ2-2,TRBV2,TRBD2,16,TGTGCCAGCAGGGGACTAGCGGGGGGAGCAACCGGGGAGCTGTTTTTT,CASRGLAGGATGELFF
.,TRBJ2-5,TRBV29-1,TRBD2,12,TGCAGCGTTGATCCTAGCGGAGAGACCCAGTACTTC,CSVDPSGETQYF
.,TRBJ1-2,TRBV5-1,.,14,TGCGCCAGCAGCTTGGAGGTCGCAACGTATGGCTACACCTTC,CASSLEVATYGYTF
.,TRBJ2-7,TRBV5-1,TRBD1,13,TGCGCCAGCAGGAGGGACAGGGCCTACGAGCAGTACTTC,CASRRDRAYEQYF
.,TRBJ2-7,TRBV25-1,.,11,TGTGCCAGCAGTGTGCTATACGAGCAGTACTTC,CASSVLYEQYF
.,TRBJ1-1,TRBV15,.,20,TGTGCCACCAGCAGAGATCGAATAGGTCCGTCAGGAGGAATGAACACTGAAGCTTTCTTT,CATSRDRIGPSGGMNTEAFF
.,TRBJ1-2,TRBV2,.,12,TGTGCCAGCAGTGAAGGGGGTTCCGACTACACCTTC,CASSEGGSDYTF
.,TRBJ1-2,TRBV4-3,.,12,TGCGCCAGCAGCCAAGAGGGGTACGGCTACACCTTC,CASSQEGYGYTF
.,TRBJ1-5,TRBV6-6,TRBD1,14,TGTGCCAGCAGGGGGGGACAGGGTCGTCAGCCCCAGCATTTT,CASRGGQGRQPQHF
.,TRBJ2-5,TRBV30,TRBD1,13,TGTGCCTGGAGTCCGACAGGGGCAGAGACCCAGTACTTC,CAWSPTGAETQYF
few,TRBJ2-1,TRBV6-5,.,15,TGTGCCAGCAGTAACGGGGAACTCAGGGTCCATGAGCAGTTCTTC,CASSNGELRVHEQFF
.,TRBJ1-2,TRBV27,.,12,TGTGCCAGCAGGACAGGCGGATATGGCTACACCTTC,CASRTGGYGYTF
few,TRBJ2-3,TRBV27,.,15,TGTGCCAGCAGTCTGACAGGCGCCCGCACAGATACGCAGTATTTT,CASSLTGARTDTQYF
few,TRBJ2-3,TRBV29-1,.,13,TGCAGCGTTGACGGGGGGCTCACAGATACGCAGTATTTT,CSVDGGLTDTQYF
.,TRBJ2-1,TRBV6-5,TRBD1,15,TGTGCCAGCACCCCGACAGGGGGAACCTACAATGAGCAGTTCTTC,CASTPTGGTYNEQFF
few,TRBJ1-4,TRBV29-1,.,12,TGCAGCGTTGGACGTCAAAATGAAAAACTGTTTTTT,CSVGRQNEKLFF
few,TRBJ1-2,TRBV7-2,.,13,TGTGCCAGCAGCTTGGGGTCCCGCTATGGCTACACCTTC,CASSLGSRYGYTF
.,TRBJ2-7,TRBV27,.,16,TGTGCCAGCACTCTACACAGGCCCAAGGGCTCCTACGAGCAGTACTTC,CASTLHRPKGSYEQYF
few,TRBJ2-1,TRBV29-1,.,12,TGCAGCGTTGTCCAGTCCGGGAATGAGCAGTTCTTC,CSVVQSGNEQFF
.,TRBJ1-1,TRBV29-1,TRBD1,16,TGCAGCGTAGCAGCCGGACAGGCTACGTGGAACACTGAAGCTTTCTTT,CSVAAGQATWNTEAFF
.,TRBJ1-1,TRBV18,.,18,TGTGCCAGCTCACCTAGGACAGTACCTTTGCGAGGGAACACTGAAGCTTTCTTT,CASSPRTVPLRGNTEAFF
.,TRBJ2-2,TRBV9,.,17,TGTGCCAGCAGCGTAGCCGGGATTCTCTTGAACACCGGGGAGCTGTTTTTT,CASSVAGILLNTGELFF
.,TRBJ1-4,TRBV30,TRBD1,15,TGTGCCTGGAGGGCAGCAGGGGGCCTTAATGAAAAACTGTTTTTT,CAWRAAGGLNEKLFF
.,TRBJ1-6,TRBV5-6,.,13,TGCGCCAGCAGACCTAAGGAGAATTCACCCCTCCACTTT,CASRPKENSPLHF
few,TRBJ2-3,TRBV5-6,TRBD2,15,TGTGCCAGCAGCTGGGACCTAGCGGACACAGATACGCAGTATTTT,CASSWDLADTDTQYF
.,TRBJ1-2,TRBV7-2,.,13,TGTGCCAGCAGCACTAGGAGGGCCTATGGCTACACCTTC,CASSTRRAYGYTF
.,TRBJ1-1,TRBV29-1,.,15,TGCAGCGTTACAACACTGAGACAAACGAACACTGAAGCTTTCTTT,CSVTTLRQTNTEAFF
few,TRBJ2-2,TRBV5-1,TRBD1,14,TGCGCCAGCAGCCGACAGGGCGGCACCGGGGAGCTGTTTTTT,CASSRQGGTGELFF
.,TRBJ1-2,TRBV29-1,.,11,TGCAGCGGGGTGGGGGAACGCGGCTACACCTTC,CSGVGERGYTF